This TCR beta chain originates from a study of blood T cell repertoires in COVID-19. Using immunoSEQ multiplex PCR, the repertoire was profiled, and TCRdb retains in-frame clones only, with some absent. The sample holds roughly 340,000 clones, more than 75% seen once. The V gene's germline CDR1 is MGHRA and CDR2 YSYEKL. V was trimmed by 4 bases and J by 1 base, leaving 7 bases between them. The length of the CDR3 is 13 residues. Sequencing input: PBMCs or T cells enriched from blood (not recorded which). This rearrangement joins TRBV4-1 to TRBJ2-5; D uncertain. This TCR was sampled from a man aged 40-49 years in a cohort exposed to, infected with or recovered from COVID-19 (not recorded which). The DNA for the CDR3 is TGCGCCAGCAGCCCGACACGCCAAGAGACCCAGTACTTC. Its protein product is CASSPTRQETQYF.